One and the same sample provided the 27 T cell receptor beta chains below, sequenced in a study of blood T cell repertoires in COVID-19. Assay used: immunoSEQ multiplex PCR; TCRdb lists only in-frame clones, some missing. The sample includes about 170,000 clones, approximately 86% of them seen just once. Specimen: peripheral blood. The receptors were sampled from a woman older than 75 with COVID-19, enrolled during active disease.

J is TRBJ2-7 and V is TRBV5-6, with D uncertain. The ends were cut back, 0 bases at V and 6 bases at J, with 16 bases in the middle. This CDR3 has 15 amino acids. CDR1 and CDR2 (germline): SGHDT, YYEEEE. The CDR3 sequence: CASSLGAHSAREQYF. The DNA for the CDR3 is TGTGCCAGCAGCTTGGGGGCTCACTCGGCCCGCGAGCAGTACTTC. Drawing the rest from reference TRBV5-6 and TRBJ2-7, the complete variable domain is DAGVTQSPTHLIKTRGQQVTLRCSPKSGHDTVSWYQQALGQGPQFIFQYYEEEERQRGNFPDRFSGHQFPNYSSELNVNALLLGDSALYLCASSLGAHSAREQYFGPGTRLTVT.

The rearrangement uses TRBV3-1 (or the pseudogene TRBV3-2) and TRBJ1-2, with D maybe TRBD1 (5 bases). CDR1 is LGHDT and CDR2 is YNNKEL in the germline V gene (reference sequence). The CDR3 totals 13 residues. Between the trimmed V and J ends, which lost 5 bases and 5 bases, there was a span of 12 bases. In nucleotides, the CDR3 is TGTGCCAGCAGCGTCCGGCAGGGATATGGCTACACCTTC. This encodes CASSVRQGYGYTF.

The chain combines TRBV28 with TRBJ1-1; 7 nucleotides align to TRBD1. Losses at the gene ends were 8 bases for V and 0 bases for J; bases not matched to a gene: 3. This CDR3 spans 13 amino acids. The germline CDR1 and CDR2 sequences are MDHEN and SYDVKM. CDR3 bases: TGTGCCAGCCGGACAGGTTTGAACACTGAAGCTTTCTTT. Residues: CASRTGLNTEAFF. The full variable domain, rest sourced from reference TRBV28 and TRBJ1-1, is DVKVTQSSRYLVKRTGEKVFLECVQDMDHENMFWYRQDPGLGLRLIYFSYDVKMKEKGDIPEGYSVSREKKERFSLILESASTNQTSMYLCASRTGLNTEAFFGQGTRLTVV.

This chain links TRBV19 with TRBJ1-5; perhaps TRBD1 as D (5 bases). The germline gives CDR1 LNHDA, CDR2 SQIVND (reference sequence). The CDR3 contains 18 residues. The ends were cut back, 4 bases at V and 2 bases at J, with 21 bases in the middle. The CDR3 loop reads CASSKFPKGSGGNQPQHF. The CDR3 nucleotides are TGTGCCAGTAGTAAATTCCCGAAGGGGTCGGGCGGCAATCAGCCCCAGCATTTT.

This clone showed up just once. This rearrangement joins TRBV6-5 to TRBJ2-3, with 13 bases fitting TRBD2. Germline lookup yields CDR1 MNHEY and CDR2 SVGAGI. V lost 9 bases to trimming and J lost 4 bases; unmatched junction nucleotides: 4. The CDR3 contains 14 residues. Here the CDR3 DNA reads TGTGCCAGTCTTACTAGCGGGAGGGCAGATACGCAGTATTTT. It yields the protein CASLTSGRADTQYF.

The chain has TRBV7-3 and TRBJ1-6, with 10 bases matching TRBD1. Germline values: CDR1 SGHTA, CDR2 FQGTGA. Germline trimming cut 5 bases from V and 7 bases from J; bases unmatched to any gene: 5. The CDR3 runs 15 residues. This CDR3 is CASSLRGQGNSPLHF. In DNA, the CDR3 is TGTGCCAGCAGCCTGAGGGGACAGGGGAATTCACCCCTCCACTTT.

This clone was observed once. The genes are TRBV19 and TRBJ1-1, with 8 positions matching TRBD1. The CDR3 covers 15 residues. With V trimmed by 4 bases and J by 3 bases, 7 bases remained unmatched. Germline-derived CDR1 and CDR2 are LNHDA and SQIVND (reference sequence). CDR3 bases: TGTGCCAGTAGTACTGGACAGGGAGCTTACACTGAAGCTTTCTTT. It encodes CASSTGQGAYTEAFF.

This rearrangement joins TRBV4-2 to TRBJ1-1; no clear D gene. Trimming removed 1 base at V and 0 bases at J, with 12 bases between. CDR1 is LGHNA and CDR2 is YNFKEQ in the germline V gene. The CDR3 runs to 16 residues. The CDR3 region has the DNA TGTGCCAGCAGCCAAGGTGAACAGAGTCTGAACACTGAAGCTTTCTTT. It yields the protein CASSQGEQSLNTEAFF.

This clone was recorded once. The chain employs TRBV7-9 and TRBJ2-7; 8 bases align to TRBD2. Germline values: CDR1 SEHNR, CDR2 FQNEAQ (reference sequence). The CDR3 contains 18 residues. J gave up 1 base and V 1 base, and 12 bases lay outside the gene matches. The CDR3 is CASSLGRRAAGVSYEQYF. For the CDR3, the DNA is TGTGCCAGCAGCTTAGGGAGGAGGGCAGCGGGAGTTTCCTACGAGCAGTACTTC.

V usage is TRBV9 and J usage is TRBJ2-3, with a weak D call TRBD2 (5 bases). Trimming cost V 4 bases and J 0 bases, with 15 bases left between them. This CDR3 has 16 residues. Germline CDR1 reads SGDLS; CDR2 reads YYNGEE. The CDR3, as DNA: TGTGCCAGCAGCCCTCCCGGACTCACTAGCACAGATACGCAGTATTTT. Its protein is CASSPPGLTSTDTQYF.

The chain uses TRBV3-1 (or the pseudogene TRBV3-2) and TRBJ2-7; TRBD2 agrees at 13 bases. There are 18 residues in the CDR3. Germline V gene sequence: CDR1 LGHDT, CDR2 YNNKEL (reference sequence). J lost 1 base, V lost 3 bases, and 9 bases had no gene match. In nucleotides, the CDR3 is TGTGCCAGCAGCCAGCCCCAGACTAGCGGGAGGACATCCTACGAGCAGTACTTC. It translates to CASSQPQTSGRTSYEQYF.

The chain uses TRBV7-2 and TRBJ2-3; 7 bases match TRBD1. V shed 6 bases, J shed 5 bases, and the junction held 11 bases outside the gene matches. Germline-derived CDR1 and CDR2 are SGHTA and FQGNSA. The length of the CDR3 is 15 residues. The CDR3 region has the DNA TGTGCCAGCAGTCTCTCCGGACAGGCGGTAGATACGCAGTATTTT. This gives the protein CASSLSGQAVDTQYF.

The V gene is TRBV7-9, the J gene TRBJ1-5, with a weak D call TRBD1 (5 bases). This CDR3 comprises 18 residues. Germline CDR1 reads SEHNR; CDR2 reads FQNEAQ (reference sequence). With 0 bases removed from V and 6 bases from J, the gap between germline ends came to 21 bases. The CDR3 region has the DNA TGTGCCAGCAGCTTAGCATTGGCGTCGGGGGTCGCAAGTCAGCCCCAGCATTTT. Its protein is CASSLALASGVASQPQHF.

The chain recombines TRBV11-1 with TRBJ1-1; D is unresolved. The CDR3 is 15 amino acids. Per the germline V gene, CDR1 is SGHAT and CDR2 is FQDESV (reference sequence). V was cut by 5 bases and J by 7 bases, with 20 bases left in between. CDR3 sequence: CASSPALSSKNEAFF. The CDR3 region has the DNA TGTGCCAGCAGCCCCGCCCTGTCGAGTAAGAATGAAGCTTTCTTT.

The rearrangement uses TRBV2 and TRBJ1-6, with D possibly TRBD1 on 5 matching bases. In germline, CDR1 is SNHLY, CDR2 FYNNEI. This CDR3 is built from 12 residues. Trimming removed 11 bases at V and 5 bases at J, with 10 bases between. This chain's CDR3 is CAGTGDNSPLHF. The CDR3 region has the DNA TGTGCCGGAACAGGTGATAATTCACCCCTCCACTTT.

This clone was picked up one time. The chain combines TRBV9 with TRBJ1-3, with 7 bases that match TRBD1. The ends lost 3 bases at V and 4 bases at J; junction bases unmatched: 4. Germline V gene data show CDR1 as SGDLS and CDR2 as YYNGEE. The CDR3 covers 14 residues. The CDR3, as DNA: TGTGCCAGCAGCGCCGGGACAGCGGGAAACACCATATATTTT. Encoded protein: CASSAGTAGNTIYF. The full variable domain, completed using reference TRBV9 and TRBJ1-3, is DSGVTQTPKHLITATGQRVTLRCSPRSGDLSVYWYQQSLDQGLQFLIQYYNGEERAKGNILERFSAQQFPDLHSELNLSSLELGDSALYFCASSAGTAGNTIYFGEGSWLTVV.

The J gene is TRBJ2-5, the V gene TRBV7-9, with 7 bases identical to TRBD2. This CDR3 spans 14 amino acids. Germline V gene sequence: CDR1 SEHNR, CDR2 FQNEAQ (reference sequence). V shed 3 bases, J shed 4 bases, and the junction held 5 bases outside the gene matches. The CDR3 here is CASSFLSGRETQYF. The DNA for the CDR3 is TGTGCCAGCAGCTTTCTTAGCGGGCGAGAGACCCAGTACTTC.

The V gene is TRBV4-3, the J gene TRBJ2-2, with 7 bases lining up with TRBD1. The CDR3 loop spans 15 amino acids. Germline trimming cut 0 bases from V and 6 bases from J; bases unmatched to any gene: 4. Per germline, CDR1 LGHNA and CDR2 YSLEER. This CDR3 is CASSQDRGPAGELFF. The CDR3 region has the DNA TGCGCCAGCAGCCAAGATAGGGGGCCCGCCGGGGAGCTGTTTTTT.

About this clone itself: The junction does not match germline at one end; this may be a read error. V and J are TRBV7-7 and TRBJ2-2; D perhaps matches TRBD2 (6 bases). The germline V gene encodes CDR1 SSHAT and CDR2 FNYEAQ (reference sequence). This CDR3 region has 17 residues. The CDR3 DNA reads TGTGCTAGCAGCTTGCAAATAACGGGACTTACCACCGGGGAGCTGTTTTTT. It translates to CASSLQITGLTTGELFF. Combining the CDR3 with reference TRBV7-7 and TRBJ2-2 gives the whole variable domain GAGVSQSPRYKVTKRGQDVTLRCDPISSHATLYWYQQALGQGPEFLTYFNYEAQPDKSGLPSDRFSAERPEGSISTLTIQRTEQRDSAMYRCASSLQITGLTTGELFFGEGSRLTVL.

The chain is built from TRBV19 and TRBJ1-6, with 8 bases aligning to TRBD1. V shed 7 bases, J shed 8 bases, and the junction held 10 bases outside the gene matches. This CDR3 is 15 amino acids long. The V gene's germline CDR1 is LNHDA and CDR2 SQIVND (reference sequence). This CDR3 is CASNPGQVLDSPLHF. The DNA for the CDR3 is TGTGCCAGTAACCCGGGACAGGTCTTGGATTCACCCCTCCACTTT.

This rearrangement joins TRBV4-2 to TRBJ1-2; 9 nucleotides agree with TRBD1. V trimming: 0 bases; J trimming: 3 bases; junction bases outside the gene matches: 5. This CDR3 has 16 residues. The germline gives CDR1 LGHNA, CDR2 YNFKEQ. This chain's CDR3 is CASSQEQQGAYYGYTF. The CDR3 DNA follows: TGTGCCAGCAGCCAAGAACAACAGGGGGCCTACTATGGCTACACCTTC.

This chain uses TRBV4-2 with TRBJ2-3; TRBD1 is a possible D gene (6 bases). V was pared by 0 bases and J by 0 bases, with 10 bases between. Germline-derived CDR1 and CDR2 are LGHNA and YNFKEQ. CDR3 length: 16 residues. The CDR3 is CASSQETGRSTDTQYF. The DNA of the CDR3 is TGTGCCAGCAGCCAAGAGACAGGCCGTAGCACAGATACGCAGTATTTT.

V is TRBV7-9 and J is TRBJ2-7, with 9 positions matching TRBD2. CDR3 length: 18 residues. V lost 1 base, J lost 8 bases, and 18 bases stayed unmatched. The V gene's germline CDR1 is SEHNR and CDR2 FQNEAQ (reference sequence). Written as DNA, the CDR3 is TGTGCCAGCAGCTTAGTGGTATCTCTAGCGGGAACCTCTGTTCAGCAGTACTTC. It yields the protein CASSLVVSLAGTSVQQYF.

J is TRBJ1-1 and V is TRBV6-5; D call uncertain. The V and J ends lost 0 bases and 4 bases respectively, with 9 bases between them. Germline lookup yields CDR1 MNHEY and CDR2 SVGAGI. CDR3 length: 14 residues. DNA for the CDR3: TGTGCCAGCAGTTACTCGAGGGTAGGCACTGAAGCTTTCTTT. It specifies CASSYSRVGTEAFF.

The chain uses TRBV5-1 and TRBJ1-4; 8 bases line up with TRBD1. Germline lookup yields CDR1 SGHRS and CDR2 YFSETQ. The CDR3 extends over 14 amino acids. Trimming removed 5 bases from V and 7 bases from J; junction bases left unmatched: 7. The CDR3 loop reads CASRPGTGIEKLFF. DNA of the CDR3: TGCGCCAGCAGACCCGGGACAGGCATTGAAAAACTGTTTTTT.

CDR3 sequence: CASSYSRRQGYEQYF. In DNA form, the CDR3 reads TGTGCCAGCAGTTACTCGAGGAGGCAGGGGTACGAGCAGTACTTC. This chain uses TRBV6-2 or TRBV6-3 with TRBJ2-7; a possible D gene is TRBD1 (6 bases). Trimming removed 0 bases from V and 4 bases from J, with 13 bases in between. The germline V gene encodes CDR1 MNHEY and CDR2 SVGEGT. The CDR3 runs 15 residues.

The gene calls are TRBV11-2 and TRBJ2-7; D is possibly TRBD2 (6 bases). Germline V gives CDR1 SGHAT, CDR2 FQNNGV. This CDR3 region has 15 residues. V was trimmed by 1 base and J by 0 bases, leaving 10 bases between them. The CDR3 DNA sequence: TGTGCCAGCAGCTTAGGTCTAGCGTTCTCCTACGAGCAGTACTTC. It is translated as CASSLGLAFSYEQYF.